The TCR beta chain under discussion was sequenced for a study of blood T cell repertoires in COVID-19. For the study at large: In each case, the material was cDNA or gDNA derived from T cells, B-cell-depleted T cells, or PBMCs.

Sequencing was performed with immunoSEQ multiplex PCR; in TCRdb, only in-frame clones are kept and a portion is missing. The sample consists of approximately 130,000 clones, roughly four fifths of them appearing once. Germline V CDR1 and CDR2: MGHRA, YSYEKL. V lost 0 bases to trimming and J lost 8 bases, with 13 bases between them. The CDR3 contains 15 residues. Those enrolled, adults aged roughly 18 to 100 years, came from roughly 23 US areas. Participants reported their clinical history, and cohort assignment relied on those reports. The source is a man younger than 45 who had recovered from COVID-19. V usage is TRBV4-1 and J usage is TRBJ1-4, with a tentative D call TRBD1 (5 bases). The sample comprised PBMCs or T cells enriched from blood (not recorded which). The CDR3 loop reads CASSQDEGVGEKLFF. The CDR3 DNA reads as TGCGCCAGCAGCCAAGATGAAGGGGTGGGGGAAAAACTGTTTTTT.